These 20 T cell receptor beta chains originate from one sample sequenced in a study of cytotoxic CD8 clonotypes in ibrutinib-treated CLL. TCRdb's table, derived via immunoSEQ multiplex PCR, lists solely in-frame clones and lacks some. This table holds roughly 220,000 clones, roughly 65% found once. This specimen consisted of PBMCs, obtained after 12 months of ibrutinib treatment. These receptors originate from a human donor with chronic lymphocytic leukemia.

The J gene is TRBJ1-3, the V gene TRBV7-2; D uncertain. This CDR3 is built from 16 residues. Trimming pared 1 base from V and 0 bases from J, leaving 10 bases between. Germline V CDR1 and CDR2: SGHTA, FQGNSA. CDR3 DNA sequence: TGTGCCAGCAGCTTAGGTATTCCGGTCTCTGGAAACACCATATATTTT. Translating gives CASSLGIPVSGNTIYF.

This clone was detected a few times. The chain links TRBV5-1 to TRBJ2-2, with TRBD2 as a possible D gene (6 bases). Germline V lookup: CDR1 SGHRS, CDR2 YFSETQ. The CDR3 is 12 residues long. The V and J ends lost 4 bases and 7 bases respectively, with 8 bases between them. CDR3 sequence: CASSDGGGELFF. DNA of the CDR3: TGCGCCAGCAGCGACGGGGGCGGGGAGCTGTTTTTT.

This chain joins TRBV30 and TRBJ1-2; D call uncertain. Germline CDR1 GTSNPN, CDR2 SVGIG (reference sequence). This CDR3 is 11 amino acids long. V lost 6 bases and J lost 0, with 5 bases in between. This chain's CDR3 is CACTPNYGYTF. CDR3 bases: TGTGCCTGTACCCCTAACTATGGCTACACCTTC. The full variable domain, rest sourced from reference TRBV30 and TRBJ1-2, is SQTIHQWPATLVQPVGSPLSLECTVEGTSNPNLYWYRQAAGRGLQLLFYSVGIGQISSEVPQNLSASRPQDRQFILSSKKLLLSDSGFYLCACTPNYGYTFGSGTRLTVV.

This rearrangement joins TRBV29-1 to TRBJ1-1, with D perhaps matching TRBD1 (6 bases). In germline, CDR1 is SQVTM, CDR2 ANQGSEA. The CDR3 sequence is 12 residues long. Trimming took off 7 bases at V and 1 base at J, with 10 bases between the two ends. CDR3 in amino acids: CSGIRGNTEAFF. DNA for the CDR3: TGCAGCGGAATCAGGGGGAACACTGAAGCTTTCTTT.

Only a few counts were recorded for this clone. The chain employs TRBV10-3 and TRBJ1-1; D unclear. Germline CDR1 is ENHRY and CDR2 is SYGVKD. The CDR3 spans 12 residues. Trimming shortened V by 3 bases and J by 4 bases, and 6 bases separated the two germline ends. The chain's CDR3 is CAISDVRTEAFF. For the CDR3, the DNA is TGTGCCATCAGTGATGTGCGCACTGAAGCTTTCTTT.

The V gene is TRBV6-5, the J gene TRBJ1-2; D unresolved. This CDR3 has 14 residues. Trimming took 10 bases from V and 5 from J, leaving 20 bases between them. Germline values: CDR1 MNHEY, CDR2 SVGAGI. As DNA, the CDR3 is TGTGCCATACCTTTCGGGCCGGAGACTTATGGCTACACCTTC. This gives the protein CAIPFGPETYGYTF.

This clone came up a few times. This chain uses TRBV2 with TRBJ1-2; TRBD1 is a possible D gene (5 bases). CDR1 and CDR2 (germline): SNHLY, FYNNEI. There are 13 residues in the CDR3. Trimming took off 6 bases at V and 2 bases at J, with 10 bases between the two ends. CDR3 sequence (DNA): TGTGCCAGCAGGTTACAGGTGAACTATGGCTACACCTTC. This sequence encodes CASRLQVNYGYTF.

This clone was counted a few times. The rearrangement links TRBV9 to TRBJ1-2; D not resolved. The length of the CDR3 is 13 residues. Germline values: CDR1 SGDLS, CDR2 YYNGEE. Trimming cost V 4 bases and J 9 bases, with 16 bases left between them. CDR3 DNA sequence: TGTGCCAGCAGCCCCGGGCCAGGTCGGAGCTACACCTTC. It yields the protein CASSPGPGRSYTF.

The rearrangement uses TRBV11-2 and TRBJ1-2; no clear D gene. This CDR3 is built from 16 residues. The V end lost 2 bases, the J end lost 6 bases, and 19 bases lay between the germline ends. Looked up from germline, CDR1 is SGHAT and CDR2 is FQNNGV. The CDR3 nucleotides read TGTGCCAGCAGCTTACGGCAGCCTCAGTACCAGGATGGCTACACCTTC. This codes for CASSLRQPQYQDGYTF.

J is TRBJ2-2 and V is TRBV12-5; D uncertain. Trimming shortened V by 5 bases and J by 4 bases, and 11 bases separated the two germline ends. In germline, CDR1 is LGHNT, CDR2 FRNRAP. This CDR3 spans 14 amino acids. Here the CDR3 reads CASGLGVGTGELFF. As DNA, the CDR3 is TGTGCTAGTGGTCTGGGTGTTGGCACCGGGGAGCTGTTTTTT.

The V and J genes are TRBV27 and TRBJ1-2, with D uncertain. Trimming took off 3 bases at V and 1 base at J, with 9 bases between the two ends. The germline CDR1 and CDR2 sequences are MNHEY and SMNVEV (reference sequence). The CDR3 is 14 residues long. CDR3 DNA sequence: TGTGCCAGCAGTTTGGGGATCAGTAACTATGGCTACACCTTC. This translates into CASSLGISNYGYTF.

This rearrangement joins TRBV5-1 to TRBJ1-1, with a tentative D call TRBD1 (6 bases). Germline V gene data show CDR1 as SGHRS and CDR2 as YFSETQ. The CDR3 contains 15 residues. Trimming took off 3 bases at V and 1 base at J, with 13 bases between the two ends. The DNA for the CDR3 is TGCGCCAGCAGCTATCAGGGGCCGGGGAACACTGAAGCTTTCTTT. This encodes CASSYQGPGNTEAFF. The whole variable domain, remainder taken from reference TRBV5-1 and TRBJ1-1, is KAGVTQTPRYLIKTRGQQVTLSCSPISGHRSVSWYQQTPGQGLQFLFEYFSETQRNKGNFPGRFSGRQFSNSRSEMNVSTLELGDSALYLCASSYQGPGNTEAFFGQGTRLTVV.

This clone has just one count. The rearrangement links TRBV6-5 to TRBJ1-1, with D hard to call. Trimming took off 2 bases at V and 5 bases at J, with 9 bases between the two ends. Germline CDR1 and CDR2: MNHEY and SVGAGI. The CDR3 has 13 residues. Here the CDR3 reads CASSYVGRTEAFF. CDR3 in DNA: TGTGCCAGCAGTTACGTCGGGAGGACTGAAGCTTTCTTT.

This clone was counted a few times. The chain uses TRBV2 and TRBJ2-1; 10 bases are a match to TRBD1. Unmatched junction bases numbered 2, after V lost 9 bases and J lost 3 bases. In germline, CDR1 is SNHLY, CDR2 FYNNEI. CDR3 size: 13 residues. The CDR3 nucleotides are TGTGCCAGACGGGACAGGGGCTACAATGAGCAGTTCTTC. Amino acid sequence: CARRDRGYNEQFF.

This clone was seen at least ten times. The chain recombines TRBV4-3 with TRBJ2-3; 8 bases match TRBD2. J lost 5 bases, V lost 0 bases, and 7 bases had no gene match. CDR3 length equals 16 residues. Germline V gene lookup returns CDR1 LGHNA and CDR2 YSLEER. CDR3 coding DNA: TGCGCCAGCAGCCAAGAGCCTCGGGGGGGGTTAGATACGCAGTATTTT. Protein: CASSQEPRGGLDTQYF.

The chain couples TRBV30 to TRBJ1-4; 7 bases line up with TRBD1. This CDR3 contains 16 residues. Per germline, CDR1 GTSNPN and CDR2 SVGIG (reference sequence). V trimming: 6 bases; J trimming: 8 bases; junction bases outside the gene matches: 18. The CDR3 sequence is CACSRPHRGFDEKLFF. Here the CDR3 DNA reads TGTGCCTGCTCGAGACCCCACAGGGGTTTCGACGAAAAACTGTTTTTT.

The chain joins TRBV30 to TRBJ1-5; D might be TRBD1 (5 bases). CDR3 length equals 13 residues. Germline lookup yields CDR1 GTSNPN and CDR2 SVGIG (reference sequence). With 0 bases removed from V and 7 bases from J, the gap between germline ends came to 10 bases. CDR3 amino acids: CAWSVHPGQPQHF. CDR3 in DNA: TGTGCCTGGAGTGTACATCCAGGGCAGCCCCAGCATTTT.

The genes are TRBV27 and TRBJ2-6, with 7 nucleotides matching TRBD2. V was clipped by 4 bases and J by 0 bases; unmatched bases: 0. CDR3 size: 15 residues. Germline V gene data show CDR1 as MNHEY and CDR2 as SMNVEV (reference sequence). The CDR3 reads CASSSSGSGANVLTF. The CDR3 DNA follows: TGTGCCAGCAGTTCTAGCGGCTCTGGGGCCAACGTCCTGACTTTC.

The V gene is TRBV4-1, the J gene TRBJ2-7; 8 nucleotides align to TRBD1. The V gene end was trimmed by 4 bases and the J gene end by 5 bases; junction bases not matched to a gene: 13. The germline V gene encodes CDR1 MGHRA and CDR2 YSYEKL. The CDR3 extends over 16 amino acids. CDR3 in amino acids: CASSPARTGQKDEQYF. For the CDR3, the DNA is TGCGCCAGCAGCCCCGCGCGGACAGGGCAAAAAGACGAGCAGTACTTC.

This clone occurred a few times. This rearrangement joins TRBV30 to TRBJ2-2; 10 bases fit TRBD2. The CDR3 spans 17 residues. Trimming took 1 base from V and 6 from J; bases not matched to a gene: 11. Germline CDR1 GTSNPN, CDR2 SVGIG (reference sequence). The CDR3: CAWSGFASGSWPGELFF. In DNA form, the CDR3 reads TGTGCCTGGAGTGGTTTTGCTAGCGGGAGTTGGCCCGGGGAGCTGTTTTTT.